The present entry profiles one T cell receptor (beta chain) with its context. This clonotype was seen at least ten times. Its antigen specificity is not known. No much larger clonotype is one base removed from it; base qualities were not supplied. The sample belongs to a study of early T cells in non-severe SARS-CoV-2 infection (dated by TCRdb to the early 2020s). Turning to the overall study: Because TCR sequencing relied on bulk RNA taken from unsorted whole blood, pairing of alpha and beta chains was not possible.

The CDR1 and CDR2 encoded by the germline V gene (reference sequence) are GTSNPN and SVGIG. The junction shows trimming of 3 bases on V and 2 bases on J, plus 13 bases between the germline ends. Taken from cysteine to phenylalanine, the CDR3 has 14 residues. The retained sequence is limited to the CDR3, 42 bases, with the frame set at the first base. Overall study outcomes, separate from this receptor: VDJdb matching was skewed toward anti-spike CD8 responses and likely underestimated virus-specific expansions by missing private and CD4 specificities.

Receptor libraries were prepared by 5' RACE. Sequenced using a NextSeq 500. To correct for sequencing error and PCR bias, the TCR library protocol tagged individual cDNA molecules with unique molecular identifiers. Both TCR alpha and beta chains were sequenced, and tight co-correlation was observed between alpha and beta sequence abundances in each sample. Per the original workflow: Decombinator V4 was used to annotate the V gene, J gene and CDR3 of the TCR sequences. TCRs were defined as expanded if a significant change between any two time points was detected under a Poisson model with p below 0.0001. Abundances of TCRs were expressed as counts per million after normalisation to the total number of TCRs sequenced in each sample. TRAV1-2 paired with TRAJ12, TRAJ20 or TRAJ33 defined MAIT TCRs, while TRAV10 paired with TRAJ18 defined iNKT TCRs. A search of VDJdb, accessed on 1 November 2021, was run for TCRs annotated to CMV, EBV and SARS-CoV-2, with TCRs annotated for multiple antigens excluded. TCRdb reran the public reads through fastp at Q25 and MiXCR, keeping productive beta chains. Merged by CDR3 protein, the rows form single entries marked with the most common genes and DNA. TCRdb assigned the V and J calls; the authors' analysis was not used. The sample includes tens of thousands of distinct CDR3 sequences, with 5.5% to 7% observed a single time. The leading ten clones occupy 4.5% to 6% of the sample.

A case-control design nested within a healthcare worker cohort in London, UK, was used, with weekly nasopharyngeal swab PCR tests and blood sampling performed. Healthcare workers were recruited during the week of the UK lockdown, between 23 and 31 March 2020, and followed weekly for up to about 15 weeks. This receptor chain uses TRBV30 and TRBJ1-2; the D gene is perhaps TRBD1, from 6 matching bases. Sequenced sample: whole blood. The sequence derives from an adult who was a healthcare worker with PCR-confirmed SARS-CoV-2 infection or an uninfected control (not recorded which). The encoded CDR3 is CAWRQAGGNYGYTF. The nucleotides read TGTGCCTGGAGACAGGCCGGGGGCAACTATGGCTACACCTTC.